What follows are 20 T cell receptor beta chains derived from one specimen sequenced in a study of blood T cell repertoires in COVID-19. Repertoires were generated with immunoSEQ multiplex PCR, while TCRdb's copy carries only in-frame clones and drops some. Among some 200,000 clones listed, 84% were seen once. What was sequenced was peripheral blood. The source is a woman in her 50s with active or convalescent COVID-19.

The gene calls are TRBV2 and TRBJ2-3; 9 nucleotides align to TRBD2. The germline gives CDR1 SNHLY, CDR2 FYNNEI. With 7 bases clipped from V and 3 bases from J, the junction kept 5 bases outside the gene matches. This CDR3 comprises 14 residues. CDR3 coding DNA: TGTGCCAGCAAGGTTAGCGGGGGAACAGATACGCAGTATTTT. It encodes CASKVSGGTDTQYF.

V gene TRBV6-2 or TRBV6-3 combines with J gene TRBJ2-1, with 8 positions matching TRBD1. Germline CDR1 and CDR2: MNHEY and SVGEGT. V gave up 2 bases and J gave up 9 bases; unmatched junction bases: 6. The CDR3 is 14 residues long. DNA for the CDR3: TGTGCCAGCAGTTACCTCGCAGGGGGCAGTGAGCAGTTCTTC. Protein sequence: CASSYLAGGSEQFF.

This sequence joins TRBV9 and TRBJ2-3; a possible D gene is TRBD2 (5 bases). V lost 4 bases to trimming and J lost 0 bases, with 12 bases between them. This CDR3 comprises 15 residues. Germline-derived CDR1 and CDR2 are SGDLS and YYNGEE. This CDR3 is CASSPWRQSTDTQYF. Here the CDR3 DNA reads TGTGCCAGCAGCCCTTGGAGGCAGAGCACAGATACGCAGTATTTT.

With respect to this clone: In the same sample, other DNA sequences code for this CDR3. V is TRBV24-1 and J is TRBJ1-2; maybe TRBD1 (5 bases). V was shortened by 10 bases and J by 2 bases, with 13 bases between the two germline ends. The CDR3 is 13 residues long. Germline V gene sequence: CDR1 KGHDR, CDR2 SFDVKD. The CDR3 bases are TGTGCCACATCGCGGGGCGGGAACTATGGCTACACCTTC. Translation gives CATSRGGNYGYTF.

This clone was detected a few times. The V gene is TRBV19, the J gene TRBJ1-6; D may be TRBD1 (6 bases). V lost 4 bases, J lost 2 bases, and 12 bases lay in between. Looked up from germline, CDR1 is LNHDA and CDR2 is SQIVND (reference sequence). CDR3 length: 16 residues. CDR3 amino acids: CASSTTGTAYNSPLHF. CDR3 nucleotide sequence: TGTGCCAGTAGTACCACAGGGACGGCCTATAATTCACCCCTCCACTTT.

The CDR3 here is CASSAAGKSTDTQYF. DNA of the CDR3: TGTGCCAGCAGCGCGGCGGGAAAGAGTACAGATACGCAGTATTTT. The chain has TRBV9 and TRBJ2-3, with a weak D call TRBD2 (6 bases). The CDR3 runs 15 residues. V lost 3 bases, J lost 3 bases, and 14 bases lay in between. In germline, CDR1 is SGDLS, CDR2 YYNGEE.

The rearrangement joins TRBV5-1 to TRBJ2-3; possibly TRBD2 for D (6 bases). The V gene's germline CDR1 is SGHRS and CDR2 YFSETQ. V was shortened by 4 bases and J by 1 base, with 16 bases between the two germline ends. The CDR3 runs 16 residues. The CDR3 here is CASSRPDWEGTDTQYF. CDR3 DNA: TGCGCCAGCAGCCGGCCGGACTGGGAGGGCACAGATACGCAGTATTTT.

This clone has only one observation. The V gene is TRBV7-2, the J gene TRBJ1-4, with D possibly being TRBD1 (5 bases). Looked up from germline, CDR1 is SGHTA and CDR2 is FQGNSA. Trimming cost V 3 bases and J 7 bases, with 15 bases left between them. The CDR3 covers 15 residues. The CDR3 loop reads CASSFQGSEGEKLFF. The CDR3 DNA follows: TGTGCCAGCAGCTTTCAGGGTTCCGAAGGTGAAAAACTGTTTTTT.

This chain joins TRBV6-1 and TRBJ1-1; D is possibly TRBD1 (6 bases). This CDR3 contains 13 residues. The germline V gene has CDR1 MNHNS and CDR2 SASEGT. The V and J ends lost 2 bases and 5 bases respectively, with 9 bases between them. The CDR3 nucleotides are TGTGCCAGCAGTGAAAGTCAGGGGACTGAAGCTTTCTTT. Its protein product is CASSESQGTEAFF.

This chain uses TRBV6-5 with TRBJ1-3, with a tentative D call TRBD1 (6 bases). Trimming cost V 4 bases and J 0 bases, with 7 bases left between them. CDR3 size: 14 residues. CDR1 is MNHEY and CDR2 is SVGAGI in the germline V gene. The chain's CDR3 is CASSSTGSGNTIYF. The CDR3 coding sequence is TGTGCCAGCAGTTCGACAGGCTCTGGAAACACCATATATTTT.

The DNA of the CDR3 is TGTGCCAGCAATAACGAGTTTAACTATGGCTACACCTTC. Its translation is CASNNEFNYGYTF. V gene TRBV28 combines with J gene TRBJ1-2; no firm D call. Germline V gene sequence: CDR1 MDHEN, CDR2 SYDVKM. The CDR3 has 13 residues. The V end lost 7 bases, the J end lost 1 base, and 10 bases lay between the germline ends.

This clone appeared a few times. The chain links TRBV5-5 to TRBJ1-3; D gene ambiguous. The germline V gene has CDR1 SGHKS and CDR2 YYEKEE (reference sequence). Trimming left V 3 bases short and J 4 bases short, with 11 bases between. CDR3 length: 14 amino acids. In nucleotides, the CDR3 is TGTGCCAGCAGCTCTAGACCCGACGGAAACACCATATATTTT. Residues: CASSSRPDGNTIYF.

CDR3 sequence (DNA): TGTGCCAGCATTCAGGGGAACACTGAAGCTTTCTTT. Translation: CASIQGNTEAFF. The genes are TRBV2 and TRBJ1-1; possible D gene TRBD1, 5 bases. CDR1 and CDR2 (germline): SNHLY, FYNNEI. Deletions cut 7 bases from V and 1 base from J, with 7 bases between. The length of the CDR3 is 12 residues.

The chain combines TRBV11-2 with TRBJ2-5, with D unresolved. The CDR3 has 13 residues. Germline values: CDR1 SGHAT, CDR2 FQNNGV. Trimming left V 1 base short and J 5 bases short, with 8 bases between. CDR3 coding DNA: TGTGCCAGCAGCTTAGGACTCATGGAGACCCAGTACTTC. Translating gives CASSLGLMETQYF.

The chain recombines TRBV24-1 with TRBJ2-1; D perhaps matches TRBD2 (6 bases). The ends were cut back, 2 bases at V and 2 bases at J, with 12 bases in the middle. This CDR3 comprises 16 residues. Germline CDR1 KGHDR, CDR2 SFDVKD. The CDR3 DNA follows: TGTGCCACCAGTGATTCGGAGGGGCTTGCCTACAATGAGCAGTTCTTC. Its protein is CATSDSEGLAYNEQFF.

This chain joins TRBV29-1 and TRBJ2-5; TRBD2 matches at 8 bases. The V and J ends lost 5 bases and 1 base, in that order; junction bases with no gene match: 9. In germline, CDR1 is SQVTM, CDR2 ANQGSEA. The CDR3 is made up of 15 amino acids. This CDR3 is CSVPLAGKPQETQYF. Written as DNA, the CDR3 is TGCAGCGTTCCCTTAGCGGGGAAGCCCCAAGAGACCCAGTACTTC. The full variable domain, rest sourced from reference TRBV29-1 and TRBJ2-5, is SAVISQKPSRDICQRGTSLTIQCQVDSQVTMMFWYRQQPGQSLTLIATANQGSEATYESGFVIDKFPISRPNLTFSTLTVSNMSPEDSSIYLCSVPLAGKPQETQYFGPGTRLLVL.

J is TRBJ2-7 and V is TRBV28; possible D gene TRBD2, 7 bases. Between the trimmed V and J ends, which lost 2 bases and 7 bases, there was a span of 18 bases. Germline lookup yields CDR1 MDHEN and CDR2 SYDVKM. This CDR3 has 15 amino acids. The CDR3 sequence: CASSLVRGPTGEQYF. The CDR3 coding sequence is TGTGCCAGCAGTTTAGTGCGGGGGCCAACTGGGGAGCAGTACTTC.

The rearrangement uses TRBV5-1 and TRBJ1-6, with TRBD1 matching 7 bases. In germline, CDR1 is SGHRS, CDR2 YFSETQ. J lost 7 bases, V lost 4 bases, and 5 bases had no gene match. CDR3 length equals 14 residues. DNA for the CDR3: TGCGCCAGCAGCGTCGGGACAGTAAATTCACCCCTCCACTTT. As protein: CASSVGTVNSPLHF.

CDR3 nucleotide sequence: TGCGCCAGCAGCCGCGACAGGGAGCACACCTTC. Encoded protein: CASSRDREHTF. V is TRBV4-1 and J is TRBJ1-2; 7 nucleotides match TRBD1. The V gene's germline CDR1 is MGHRA and CDR2 YSYEKL. V lost 4 bases and J lost 12; bases outside the gene matches: 5. The CDR3 length is 11 residues.

The chain carries TRBV5-4 and TRBJ1-5; 7 bases are a match to TRBD1. The CDR3 loop spans 15 amino acids. Trimming took 4 bases from V and 5 from J; bases not matched to a gene: 9. CDR1 is SGHNT and CDR2 is YYREEE in the germline V gene (reference sequence). CDR3 protein: CASSREQGSDQPQHF. The DNA of the CDR3 is TGTGCCAGCAGCCGAGAACAGGGGTCGGATCAGCCCCAGCATTTT.